These T cell receptor beta chains were read from a single sample in a study of cytomegalovirus exposure and HLA in healthy donors. Repertoires were generated with immunoSEQ multiplex PCR, while TCRdb's copy carries only in-frame clones and drops some. The repertoire includes 200,000 to 250,000 clones, around 83% of them detected once, and 0.24% sits in the top ten. The source material was PBMCs. These receptors were taken from a girl aged 2-10 years in good health and CMV-seronegative. The CDR3 runs from the conserved cysteine through the conserved F or W. A D gene is named only where the DNA matches it firmly. A row's size may be missing; if present it is once, few, many or a size class.

clone_size,cdr3_length,j_call,d_call,v_call,cdr3_nt,cdr3_aa
NA,16,TRBJ2-1,TRBD2,TRBV5-6,TGTGCCAGCAGCTTGGTGACGCGGGGGGCCAACAATGAGCAGTTCTTC,CASSLVTRGANNEQFF
once,14,TRBJ2-7,NA,TRBV5-1,TGCGCCAGCAGCCCCGTATTGTCCTCCTACGAGCAGTACTTC,CASSPVLSSYEQYF
NA,17,TRBJ2-7,TRBD1,TRBV5-1,TGCGCCAGCAGCTTGGGGACAGGGGCCCTCTTCTCCTACGAGCAGTACTTC,CASSLGTGALFSYEQYF
NA,14,TRBJ1-1,NA,TRBV18,TGTGCCAGCTCACCAACAGGCCTGAACACTGAAGCTTTCTTT,CASSPTGLNTEAFF
NA,14,TRBJ2-7,NA,TRBV6-1,TGTGCCAGCAAGGCTACGAGACAGTCCTACGAGCAGTACTTC,CASKATRQSYEQYF
NA,13,TRBJ2-7,TRBD1,TRBV19,TGTGCCGGCCGGGACAGGGCCCCCTACGAGCAGTACTTC,CAGRDRAPYEQYF
once,13,TRBJ1-1,NA,TRBV27,TGTGCCAGCAGTTGGGGGGTGAACACTGAAGCTTTCTTT,CASSWGVNTEAFF
NA,14,TRBJ1-4,NA,TRBV18,TGTGCCAGCTCACCACCAGACAGCTTTGAAAAACTGTTTTTT,CASSPPDSFEKLFF
NA,14,TRBJ2-3,TRBD2,TRBV7-9,TGTGCCAGCAGTAACGGGGGGGGCACAGATACGCAGTATTTT,CASSNGGGTDTQYF
NA,15,TRBJ2-2,NA,TRBV21-1,TGTGCCAGCAGAGCTCCGGGCAGGGACACCGGGGAGCTGTTTTTT,CASRAPGRDTGELFF
NA,14,TRBJ2-7,NA,TRBV30,TGTGCCTGGAAACAGGGTAACGAGGTCTCCGAGCAGTACTTC,CAWKQGNEVSEQYF
NA,14,TRBJ1-2,NA,TRBV18,TGTGCCAGCTCACCACAGGAGGCTAACTATGGCTACACCTTC,CASSPQEANYGYTF
NA,15,TRBJ1-1,NA,TRBV27,TGTGCCAGCAGTTTATCCCCTTCCAGGGTTACTGAAGCTTTCTTT,CASSLSPSRVTEAFF
NA,14,TRBJ1-4,NA,TRBV27,TGTGCCAGCAGCAAAATCGGGGGAAATGAAAAACTGTTTTTT,CASSKIGGNEKLFF
NA,13,TRBJ1-1,TRBD1,TRBV19,TGTGCCAGTAGTTCAAGCACAGGGGCAAGAGCTTTCTTT,CASSSSTGARAFF
NA,15,TRBJ2-1,TRBD2,TRBV7-2,TGTGCCAGCAGCCAGACTAGCGGGGGGTACAATGAGCAGTTCTTC,CASSQTSGGYNEQFF
NA,15,TRBJ2-1,TRBD2,TRBV5-1,TGCGCCAGCAGCTTAGGACTAGCGGAGTACAATGAGCAGTTCTTC,CASSLGLAEYNEQFF
NA,14,TRBJ2-7,TRBD2,TRBV5-4,TGTGCCAGCAGCTTCGGGGGGGCGGGCTACGAGCAGTACTTC,CASSFGGAGYEQYF
NA,14,TRBJ1-3,NA,TRBV25-1,TGTGCCAGCAGTGAGGCAGGGGCTGGAAACACCATATATTTT,CASSEAGAGNTIYF
NA,16,TRBJ2-3,NA,TRBV19,TGTGCCAGTAGTATGGAGGAGTTGGGGTTCACAGATACGCAGTATTTT,CASSMEELGFTDTQYF
NA,13,TRBJ2-2,TRBD1,TRBV6-5,TGTGCCATCAGGGGGAGGAACACCGGGGAGCTGTTTTTT,CAIRGRNTGELFF
once,16,TRBJ2-3,TRBD2,TRBV29-1,TGCAGCGTTGAAAGCTGGACTAGCGGGTTCACAGATACGCAGTATTTT,CSVESWTSGFTDTQYF
NA,16,TRBJ2-1,TRBD1,TRBV9,TGTGCCAGCAGCGCTGCCGCAGGGGGCTCCTACAATGAGCAGTTCTTC,CASSAAAGGSYNEQFF
NA,17,TRBJ1-4,NA,TRBV11-2,TGTGCCAGCAGCTTAGATTTTTCGTCAGCAACTAATGAAAAACTGTTTTTT,CASSLDFSSATNEKLFF
once,15,TRBJ2-2,TRBD1,TRBV5-1,TGCGCCAGCACCCTCCGGACAGGGGAGACCGGGGAGCTGTTTTTT,CASTLRTGETGELFF
NA,13,TRBJ1-1,NA,TRBV7-2,TGTGCCAGCAGCTTAAGGGGAATCGCTGAAGCTTTCTTT,CASSLRGIAEAFF
NA,15,TRBJ1-2,TRBD1,TRBV5-1,TGCGCCAGCAGCGCTACCCGGACAGGAGGCGATGGCTACACCTTC,CASSATRTGGDGYTF
NA,17,TRBJ2-5,TRBD2,TRBV9,TGTGCCAGCAGCGCTACGACTAGCTCAACCCGCAGGGAGACCCAGTACTTC,CASSATTSSTRRETQYF
NA,15,TRBJ2-7,NA,TRBV30,TGTGCCTGGAGGAAGGACACCCATTTTTCCTACGAGCAGTACTTC,CAWRKDTHFSYEQYF
few,16,TRBJ2-7,NA,TRBV7-6,TGTGCCAGCAGCCCCAATGGCCCCGCCTCGTCCTACGAGCAGTACTTC,CASSPNGPASSYEQYF
NA,12,TRBJ2-7,NA,TRBV11-2,TGTGCCAGCAGCTTTTTAGCCTACGAGCAGTACTTC,CASSFLAYEQYF
NA,12,TRBJ2-2,NA,TRBV15,TGTGCCACCAGCTCCGCGGGAGGGGAGCTGTTTTTT,CATSSAGGELFF
NA,13,TRBJ1-1,TRBD1,TRBV6-5,TGTGCCAGCAGTTTCAGACAGGGGTCGGAAGCTTTCTTT,CASSFRQGSEAFF
few,16,TRBJ2-6,NA,TRBV5-1,TGCGCCAGCAGCGGTGACAGTCGGAAAGGGGCCAACGTCCTGACTTTC,CASSGDSRKGANVLTF
NA,15,TRBJ2-3,TRBD1,TRBV4-1,TGCGCCAGCAGACCTAGACAGGGGGGGACAGATACGCAGTATTTT,CASRPRQGGTDTQYF